This T cell receptor beta chain was documented in a study of Graves' ophthalmopathy and Graves' hyperthyroidism. Disease in donors with ophthalmopathy had moderate-to-severe activity, CAS ≥3, NOSPECS ≥4 and under 3 months' duration. The PBMCs originated from around 10 ml of fresh peripheral blood. On this clonotype: Its antigen is not known.

RNA transcripts yielded amplified TCR beta CDR3 regions. Second-round multiplex PCR followed a first-round RT-PCR using HTBI primers. TCRdb passed the multiplex PCR reads through MiXCR, listing each CDR3 protein once. This sample has around 340,000 distinct CDR3 sequences, with roughly 15% found just once. Study-wide points: This model predicted ophthalmopathy progression (sensitivity approximately 68%, specificity about 73%).

Germline loops: CDR1 MNHNS, CDR2 SASEGT. There are 12 residues in the CDR3. V was cut by 3 bases and J by 5 bases, with 5 bases left in between. The chain carries TRBV6-1 and TRBJ2-4; no clear D gene. This sequence was found in an adult man with Graves' ophthalmopathy. The sample taken for sequencing was peripheral blood. CDR3 sequence: CASSETENIQYF. The CDR3 DNA sequence: TGTGCCAGCAGTGAGACGGAAAACATTCAGTACTTC.